This T cell receptor (beta chain) was found in a study of T-cell reconstitution after alpha-beta-depleted transplantation in children (dated by TCRdb to the mid-2010s). Some background on the complete study: T-cell immune reconstitution after TCRalphabeta/CD19-depleted allogeneic hematopoietic cell transplantation in children was quantitatively tracked in the study by means of TCR repertoire profiling.

Libraries were made using PCR. The sequencer listed for this sample is Illumina HiSeq 2500. Molecular barcoding was employed in the preparation of TCR libraries, with unique molecular identifiers being used to normalize TCRbeta repertoire quantification. TCRdb handled the public reads itself, with Q25 trimming in fastp and clone calling in MiXCR, and kept productive beta chains. One record per CDR3 amino acid sequence lists the most common genes and DNA. Recorded for this sample are about 600,000 distinct CDR3 sequences; roughly a tenth of them occurred a single time. Of the sample, about 4% falls within the top ten clones. With respect to this clonotype: Its specific antigen is unknown. Base qualities are missing; no much larger clone stands one base away.

Inclusive of the bounding cysteine and phenylalanine, the CDR3 is 14 residues long. Only the CDR3 portion is preserved as DNA: 42 bases, with reading frame beginning at the first base. V loses 5 bases at its end and J loses 7 bases; junction bases beyond the gene matches: 8. CDR1 is given as MNHEY and CDR2 as SMNVEV, both from the germline V gene (reference sequence). This receptor was identified in a human donor who donated a stem cell graft to a child with acute myeloid leukemia. The sample was PBMCs from the stem cell graft donor, taken from the stem cell graft. The rearranged chain carries TRBV27 and TRBJ1-5, with 7 middle bases fitting TRBD1. CDR3 loop: CASSNRQGGQPQHF. The DNA is TGTGCCAGCAGTAACAGACAGGGAGGCCAGCCCCAGCATTTT.